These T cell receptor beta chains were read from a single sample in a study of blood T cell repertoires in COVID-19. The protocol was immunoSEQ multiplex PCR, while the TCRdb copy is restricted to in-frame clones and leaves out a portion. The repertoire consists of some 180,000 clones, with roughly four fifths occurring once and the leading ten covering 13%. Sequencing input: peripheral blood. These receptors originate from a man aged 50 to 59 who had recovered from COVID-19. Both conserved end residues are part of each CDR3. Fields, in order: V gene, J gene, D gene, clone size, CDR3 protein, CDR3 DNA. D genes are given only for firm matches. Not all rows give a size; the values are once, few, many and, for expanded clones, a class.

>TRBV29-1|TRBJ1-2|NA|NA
CSVESRVQGYTF
TGCAGCGTTGAATCCAGGGTGCAAGGCTACACCTTC
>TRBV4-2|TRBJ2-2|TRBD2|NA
CASSEGSSGDYTGELFF
TGTGCCAGCAGTGAGGGATCTAGCGGAGATTACACCGGGGAGCTGTTTTTT
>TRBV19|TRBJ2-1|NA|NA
CASSITRGVDEQFF
TGTGCCAGTAGTATAACACGAGGTGTTGATGAGCAGTTCTTC
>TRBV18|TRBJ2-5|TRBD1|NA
CASSPERTGVGETQYF
TGTGCCAGCTCACCAGAAAGAACAGGGGTAGGAGAGACCCAGTACTTC
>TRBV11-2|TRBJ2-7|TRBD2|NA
CASSLRTSTYEQYF
TGTGCCAGCAGCCTTAGGACTAGCACCTACGAGCAGTACTTC
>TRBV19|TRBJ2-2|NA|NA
CASSIYGGLNTGELFF
TGTGCCAGTAGTATTTACGGGGGGCTGAACACCGGGGAGCTGTTTTTT
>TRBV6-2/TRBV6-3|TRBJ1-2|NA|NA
CASSYAPLRELGYTF
TGTGCCAGCAGTTACGCACCCCTCCGGGAGCTGGGCTACACCTTC
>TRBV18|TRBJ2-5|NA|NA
CASSRSEETQYF
TGTGCCAGCTCGCGCAGCGAAGAGACCCAGTACTTC
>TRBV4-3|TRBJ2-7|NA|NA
CASSQEGTGSYEQYF
TGCGCCAGCAGCCAAGAGGGAACGGGAAGCTACGAGCAGTACTTC
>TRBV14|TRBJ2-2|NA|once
CASSPHVTGELFF
TGTGCCAGCAGCCCCCATGTCACCGGGGAGCTGTTTTTT
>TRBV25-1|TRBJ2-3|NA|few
CASSGQSRRHGSTDTQYF
TGTGCCAGCAGTGGACAAAGTCGGCGCCACGGAAGCACAGATACGCAGTATTTT
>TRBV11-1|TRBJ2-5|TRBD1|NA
CASRGTGGETQYF
TGTGCCAGCAGAGGGACAGGGGGGGAGACCCAGTACTTC
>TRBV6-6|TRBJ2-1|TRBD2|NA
CASSPQIGLVIYNEQFF
TGTGCCAGCAGTCCGCAAATTGGACTAGTTATTTACAATGAGCAGTTCTTC
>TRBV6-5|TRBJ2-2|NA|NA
CASSFYPNTGELFF
TGTGCCAGCAGTTTCTATCCAAACACCGGGGAGCTGTTTTTT
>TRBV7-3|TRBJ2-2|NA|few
CASSLNAEMELFF
TGTGCCAGCAGCTTAAATGCTGAGATGGAGCTGTTTTTT
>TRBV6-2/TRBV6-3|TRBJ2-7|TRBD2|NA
CASSSVSGTSGYEQYF
TGTGCCAGCAGTTCCGTATCCGGGACTAGCGGCTACGAGCAGTACTTC
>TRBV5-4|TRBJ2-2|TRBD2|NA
CASSPGLAGGSGELFF
TGTGCCAGCAGCCCCGGACTAGCGGGAGGCTCCGGGGAGCTGTTTTTT
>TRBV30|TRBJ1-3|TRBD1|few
CAWKGTAGNTIYF
TGTGCCTGGAAAGGGACAGCAGGAAACACCATATATTTT
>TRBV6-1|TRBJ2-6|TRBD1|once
CASSEVGTGGSGANVLTF
TGTGCCAGCAGTGAAGTGGGGACAGGAGGCTCTGGGGCCAACGTCCTGACTTTC
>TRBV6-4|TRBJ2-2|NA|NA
CASSETGTGELFF
TGTGCCAGCAGTGAGACCGGGACCGGGGAGCTGTTTTTT
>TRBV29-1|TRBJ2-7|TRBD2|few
CSVGTSGYEQYF
TGCAGCGTTGGGACTAGCGGATACGAGCAGTACTTC
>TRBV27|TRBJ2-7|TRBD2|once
CASSPIAGGAHEQYF
TGTGCCAGCAGTCCAATAGCGGGAGGAGCCCACGAGCAGTACTTC
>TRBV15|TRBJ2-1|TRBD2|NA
CATSRDLSGSVLNNEQFF
TGTGCCACCAGCAGAGATCTTAGCGGGAGTGTACTCAACAATGAGCAGTTCTTC